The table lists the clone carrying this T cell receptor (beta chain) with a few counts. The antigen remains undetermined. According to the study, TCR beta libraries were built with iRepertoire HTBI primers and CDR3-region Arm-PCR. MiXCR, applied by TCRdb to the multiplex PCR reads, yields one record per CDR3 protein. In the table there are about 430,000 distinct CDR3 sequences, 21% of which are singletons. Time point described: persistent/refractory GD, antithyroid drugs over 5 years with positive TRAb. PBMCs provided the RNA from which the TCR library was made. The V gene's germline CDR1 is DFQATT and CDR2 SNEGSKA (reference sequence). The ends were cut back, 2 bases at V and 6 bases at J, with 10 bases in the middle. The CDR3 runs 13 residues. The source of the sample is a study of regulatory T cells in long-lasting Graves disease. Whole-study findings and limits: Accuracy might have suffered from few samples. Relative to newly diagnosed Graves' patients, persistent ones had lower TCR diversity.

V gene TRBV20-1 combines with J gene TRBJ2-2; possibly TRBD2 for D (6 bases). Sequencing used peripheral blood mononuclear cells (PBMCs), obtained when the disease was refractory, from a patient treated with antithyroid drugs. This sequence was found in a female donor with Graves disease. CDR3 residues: CSARNLASGELFF. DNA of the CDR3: TGCAGTGCTAGAAACCTAGCGTCCGGGGAGCTGTTTTTT.